Listed below are T cell receptor beta chains from one sample, sequenced in a study of blood T cell repertoires in COVID-19. Clones were read by immunoSEQ multiplex PCR, and TCRdb kept only the in-frame ones, dropping some. Here the sample spans approximately 250,000 clones, 88% being singletons. The sample comprised PBMCs or T cells enriched from blood (not recorded which). All receptors come from a woman aged 40 to 50 with acute COVID-19. The CDR3 runs from the conserved cysteine through the conserved F or W. A D gene is named only where the DNA matches it firmly.

D gene,V gene,J gene,CDR3 protein
NA,TRBV5-1,TRBJ1-2,CASSSYGGGYGHGYTF
NA,TRBV12-3/TRBV12-4,TRBJ1-1,CASSFLQDTEAFF
NA,TRBV7-9,TRBJ2-3,CASSLGSLSTDTQYF
TRBD2,TRBV7-6,TRBJ2-1,CANRREGEWEQFF
TRBD1,TRBV19,TRBJ2-3,CASSMGTGGTQYF
TRBD1,TRBV28,TRBJ1-1,CASTNGDRVHTEAFF
NA,TRBV5-1,TRBJ1-2,CASSPPAVGGTAGYTF
NA,TRBV29-1,TRBJ1-4,CSVEDYGNEKLFF
NA,TRBV7-2,TRBJ2-5,CASSLQRGAGLGTQYF
TRBD1,TRBV5-1,TRBJ2-2,CASSLATGGFSATGELFF
NA,TRBV7-9,TRBJ2-7,CASSRTTSYEQYF
TRBD1,TRBV19,TRBJ2-5,CASSIGTGWETQYF
NA,TRBV7-2,TRBJ2-2,CASSLRPGPVTGELFF
TRBD2,TRBV5-1,TRBJ2-1,CASSPGLAGVSEQFF
TRBD1,TRBV28,TRBJ1-6,CASYHRGNSPLHF
NA,TRBV5-1,TRBJ1-4,CASSSRGSPLATNEKLFF
TRBD2,TRBV7-2,TRBJ2-5,CASSFLSIAGIGQETQYF